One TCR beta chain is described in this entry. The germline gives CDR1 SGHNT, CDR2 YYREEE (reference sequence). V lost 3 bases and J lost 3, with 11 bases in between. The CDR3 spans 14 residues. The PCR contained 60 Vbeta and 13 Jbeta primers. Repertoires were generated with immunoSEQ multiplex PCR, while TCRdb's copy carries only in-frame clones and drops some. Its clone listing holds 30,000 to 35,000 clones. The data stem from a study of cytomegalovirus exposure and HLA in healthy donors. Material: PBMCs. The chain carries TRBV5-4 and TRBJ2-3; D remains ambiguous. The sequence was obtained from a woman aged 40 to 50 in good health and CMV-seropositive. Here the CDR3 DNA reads TGTGCCAGCAGCTCTAGGTTTGGGACAGATACGCAGTATTTT. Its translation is CASSSRFGTDTQYF.